The text below deals with one T cell receptor beta chain. What it binds is not known. These data are taken from a study of CD8 T cells in Susac syndrome. Study results and caveats: It was acknowledged in the study that the number of individuals who were included in its TCR sequencing and HLA analysis was relatively small.

cDNA came from approximately 0.5 to 1 ug RNA primed by random hexamers. The amplification used immunoSEQ multiplex PCR on TCR beta CDR3; it spanned 54 Vbeta and 13 Jbeta. MiXCR, applied by TCRdb to the immunoSEQ multiplex PCR reads, yields one record per CDR3 protein. This sample has roughly 120,000 distinct CDR3 sequences, with about 94% found just once. The sequenced target, TCR beta, came from blood CD8+ and CD4+ T cells. TEMRA cells were FACS-enriched and CD8+ and CD4+ T cells negatively isolated. Material for sequencing was CD4+ T cells from PBMCs. The TCR was taken from a human donor with multiple sclerosis.

The CDR3 loop reads CASSVGWVSYEQYF. CDR3 DNA: TGTGCCAGCAGCGTAGGGTGGGTTAGCTACGAGCAGTACTTC. The chain carries TRBV9 and TRBJ2-7, with D unresolved. CDR1 is SGDLS, CDR2 YYNGEE, per germline. Between the trimmed V and J ends, which lost 0 bases and 3 bases, there was a span of 10 bases. This CDR3 has 14 amino acids.